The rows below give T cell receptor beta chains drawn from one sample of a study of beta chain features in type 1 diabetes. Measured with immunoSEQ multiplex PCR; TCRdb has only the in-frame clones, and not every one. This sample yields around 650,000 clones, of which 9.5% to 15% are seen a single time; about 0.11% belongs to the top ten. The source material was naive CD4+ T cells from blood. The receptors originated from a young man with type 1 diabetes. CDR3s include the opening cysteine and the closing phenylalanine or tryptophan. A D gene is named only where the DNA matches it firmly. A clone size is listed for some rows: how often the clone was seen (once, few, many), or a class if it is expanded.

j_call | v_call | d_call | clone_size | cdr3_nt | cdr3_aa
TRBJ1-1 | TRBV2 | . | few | TGTGCCAGCACAACCACCGGGTACACTGAAGCTTTCTTT | CASTTTGYTEAFF
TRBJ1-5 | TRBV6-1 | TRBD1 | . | TGTGCCAGCACCGGGGGACAGGGGGCGAATCAGCCCCAGCATTTT | CASTGGQGANQPQHF
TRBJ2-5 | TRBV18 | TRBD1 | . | TGTGCCAGCTCACTCTCCGGGACAGAGGAGACCCAGTACTTC | CASSLSGTEETQYF
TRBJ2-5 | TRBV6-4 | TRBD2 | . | TGTGCCAGCAGGACCCTGGGGGGGACCCAAGAGACCCAGTACTTC | CASRTLGGTQETQYF
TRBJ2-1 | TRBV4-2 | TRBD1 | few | TGTGCCAGCAGCCGAACAGCGGACAGGGAGGACAATGAGCAGTTCTTC | CASSRTADREDNEQFF
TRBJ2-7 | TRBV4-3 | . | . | TGCGCCAGCAGCCACAGACCTTCGGACTACCCCTACGAGCAGTACTTC | CASSHRPSDYPYEQYF
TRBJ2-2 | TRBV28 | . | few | TGTGCCAGCAGGGGACTCTTGAACACCGGGGAGCTGTTTTTT | CASRGLLNTGELFF
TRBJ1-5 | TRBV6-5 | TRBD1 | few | TGTGCCAGCAGTTACTCTGGGACAGGGGGCGAACAGCCCCAGCATTTT | CASSYSGTGGEQPQHF
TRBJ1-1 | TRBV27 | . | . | TGTGCCAGCAGCTTGATAAACAGGGCTAATCTGAACACTGAAGCTTTCTTT | CASSLINRANLNTEAFF
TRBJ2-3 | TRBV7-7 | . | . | TGTGCCAGCAGCCAGGATCAAGGGGGCACAGATACGCAGTATTTT | CASSQDQGGTDTQYF
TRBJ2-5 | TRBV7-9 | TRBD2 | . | TGTGCCAGCAGCTCACCACGCACTAGCGTACAAGAGACCCAGTACTTC | CASSSPRTSVQETQYF
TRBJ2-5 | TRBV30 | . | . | TGTGCCTGGGCCCGGCCGGAGACCCAGTACTTC | CAWARPETQYF
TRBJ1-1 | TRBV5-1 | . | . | TGCGCCAGCAGGGGCGCGGCGAACACTGAAGCTTTCTTT | CASRGAANTEAFF
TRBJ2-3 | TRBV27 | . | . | TGTGCCAGCAGTAGAACAAGGAATCCCACAGATACGCAGTATTTT | CASSRTRNPTDTQYF
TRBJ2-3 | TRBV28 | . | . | TGTGCCAGCAGTCCCCCCACTGGAGTCCCTGGCACAGATACGCAGTATTTT | CASSPPTGVPGTDTQYF
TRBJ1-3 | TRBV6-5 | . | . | TGTGCCAGCAGGGACGGAACTGGAAACACCATATATTTT | CASRDGTGNTIYF
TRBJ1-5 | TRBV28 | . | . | TGTGCCAGCAGTTTGAGCAGGGGCTGGCAGCCCCAGCATTTT | CASSLSRGWQPQHF